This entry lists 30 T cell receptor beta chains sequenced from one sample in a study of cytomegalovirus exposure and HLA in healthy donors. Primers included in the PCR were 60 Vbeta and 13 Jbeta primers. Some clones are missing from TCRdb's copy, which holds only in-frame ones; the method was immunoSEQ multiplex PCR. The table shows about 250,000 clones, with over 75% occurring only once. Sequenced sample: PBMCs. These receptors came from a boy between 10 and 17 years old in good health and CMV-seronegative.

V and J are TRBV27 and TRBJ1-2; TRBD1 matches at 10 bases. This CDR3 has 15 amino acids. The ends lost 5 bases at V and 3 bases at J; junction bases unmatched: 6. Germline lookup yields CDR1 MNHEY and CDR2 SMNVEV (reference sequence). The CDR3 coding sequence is TGTGCCAGCAGTACCGGGACAGGGGACCACTATGGCTACACCTTC. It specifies CASSTGTGDHYGYTF.

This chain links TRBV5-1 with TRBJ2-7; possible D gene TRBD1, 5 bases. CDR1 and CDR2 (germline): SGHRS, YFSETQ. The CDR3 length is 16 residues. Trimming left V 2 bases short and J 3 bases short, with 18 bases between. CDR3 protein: CASSFSGRALSYEQYF. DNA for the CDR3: TGCGCCAGCAGCTTCTCGGGCAGGGCCTTAAGCTACGAGCAGTACTTC.

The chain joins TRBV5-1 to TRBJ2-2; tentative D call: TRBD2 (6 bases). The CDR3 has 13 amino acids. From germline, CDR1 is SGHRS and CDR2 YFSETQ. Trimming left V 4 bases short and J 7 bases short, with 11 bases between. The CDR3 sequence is CASSERLGGELFF. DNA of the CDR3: TGCGCCAGCAGCGAAAGACTAGGCGGGGAGCTGTTTTTT.

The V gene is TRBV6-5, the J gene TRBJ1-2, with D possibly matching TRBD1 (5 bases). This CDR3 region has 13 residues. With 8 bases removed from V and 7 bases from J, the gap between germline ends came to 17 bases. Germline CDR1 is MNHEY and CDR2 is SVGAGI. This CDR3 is CASAGFKYRGYTF. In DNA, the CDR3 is TGTGCCAGCGCAGGGTTTAAGTACCGTGGCTACACCTTC.

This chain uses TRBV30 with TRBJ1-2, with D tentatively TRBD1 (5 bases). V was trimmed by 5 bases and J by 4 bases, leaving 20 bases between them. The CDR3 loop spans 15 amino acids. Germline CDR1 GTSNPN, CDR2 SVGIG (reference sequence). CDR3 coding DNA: TGTGCCTGGGCCTTAACTTCAGGGATCGGCTATGGCTACACCTTC. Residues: CAWALTSGIGYGYTF.

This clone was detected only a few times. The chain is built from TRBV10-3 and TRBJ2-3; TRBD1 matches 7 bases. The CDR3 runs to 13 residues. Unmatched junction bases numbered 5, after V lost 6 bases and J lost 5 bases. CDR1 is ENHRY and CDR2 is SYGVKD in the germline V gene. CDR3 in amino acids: CAIRTTGEDTQYF. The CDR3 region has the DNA TGTGCCATCAGGACTACAGGGGAAGATACGCAGTATTTT.

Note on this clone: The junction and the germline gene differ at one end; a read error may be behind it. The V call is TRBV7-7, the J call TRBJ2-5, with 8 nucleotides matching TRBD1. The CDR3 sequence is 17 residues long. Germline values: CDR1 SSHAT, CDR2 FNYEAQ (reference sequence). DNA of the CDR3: TGTGCTAGCAGCCTATACCCGGGACAGGCGGCTAGGGAGACCCAGTACTTC. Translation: CASSLYPGQAARETQYF.

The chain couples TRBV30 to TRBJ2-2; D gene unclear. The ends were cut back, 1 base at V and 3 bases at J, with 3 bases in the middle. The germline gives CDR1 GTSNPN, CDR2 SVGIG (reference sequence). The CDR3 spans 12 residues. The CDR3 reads CAWSAYTGELFF. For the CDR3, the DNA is TGTGCCTGGAGTGCATACACCGGGGAGCTGTTTTTT.

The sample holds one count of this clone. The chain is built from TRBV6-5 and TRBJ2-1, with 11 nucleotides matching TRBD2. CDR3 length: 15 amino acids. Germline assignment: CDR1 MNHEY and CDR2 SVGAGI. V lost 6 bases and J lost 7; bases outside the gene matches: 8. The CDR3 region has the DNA TGTGCCAGCAGGTTAGCGGGGGGGCCGGATAATGAGCAGTTCTTC. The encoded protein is CASRLAGGPDNEQFF.

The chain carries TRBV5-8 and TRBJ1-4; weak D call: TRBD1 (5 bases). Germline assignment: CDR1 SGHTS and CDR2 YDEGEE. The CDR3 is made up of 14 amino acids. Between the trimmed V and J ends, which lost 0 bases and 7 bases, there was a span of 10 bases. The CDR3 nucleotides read TGTGCCAGCAGCTTGGGGCAGGGAACTGAAAAACTGTTTTTT. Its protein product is CASSLGQGTEKLFF.

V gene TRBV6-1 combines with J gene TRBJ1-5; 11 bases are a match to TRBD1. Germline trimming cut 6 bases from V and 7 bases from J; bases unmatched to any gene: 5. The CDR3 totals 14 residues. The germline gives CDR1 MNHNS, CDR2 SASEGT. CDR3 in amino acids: CASSGTGGNQPQHF. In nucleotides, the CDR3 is TGTGCCAGCAGCGGGACAGGGGGTAACCAGCCCCAGCATTTT.

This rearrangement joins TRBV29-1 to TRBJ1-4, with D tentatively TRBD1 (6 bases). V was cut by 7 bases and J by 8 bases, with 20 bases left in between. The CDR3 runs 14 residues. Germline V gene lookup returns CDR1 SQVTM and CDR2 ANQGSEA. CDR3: CSAAPGASTEKLFF. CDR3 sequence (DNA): TGCAGCGCCGCCCCAGGGGCCTCTACGGAAAAACTGTTTTTT. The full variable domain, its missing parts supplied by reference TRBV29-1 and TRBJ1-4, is SAVISQKPSRDICQRGTSLTIQCQVDSQVTMMFWYRQQPGQSLTLIATANQGSEATYESGFVIDKFPISRPNLTFSTLTVSNMSPEDSSIYLCSAAPGASTEKLFFGSGTQLSVL.

CDR3 coding DNA: TGTGCCAGCAGCGTCGGACTAGCGGGAGCCGCAGATACGCAGTATTTT. Translating it yields CASSVGLAGAADTQYF. The V call is TRBV9, the J call TRBJ2-3, with 13 bases matching TRBD2. V lost 2 bases, J lost 4 bases, and 4 bases stayed unmatched. Germline CDR1 SGDLS, CDR2 YYNGEE. The CDR3 is made up of 16 amino acids.

CDR3 sequence: CASRLAGGRSYNEQFF. DNA for the CDR3: TGCGCCAGCAGGCTAGCGGGGGGGCGGTCCTACAATGAGCAGTTCTTC. The chain couples TRBV4-1 to TRBJ2-1; 12 bases are a match to TRBD2. In germline, CDR1 is MGHRA, CDR2 YSYEKL. The CDR3 consists of 16 residues. The trim removed 6 bases at V and 1 base at J, leaving 4 bases unmatched.

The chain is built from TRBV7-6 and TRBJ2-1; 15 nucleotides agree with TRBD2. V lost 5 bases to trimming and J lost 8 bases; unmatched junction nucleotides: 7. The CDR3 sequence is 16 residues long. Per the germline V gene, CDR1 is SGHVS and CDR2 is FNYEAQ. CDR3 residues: CASSRTSGRGRDEQFF. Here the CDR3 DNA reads TGTGCCAGCAGCAGGACTAGCGGGAGGGGTCGCGATGAGCAGTTCTTC.

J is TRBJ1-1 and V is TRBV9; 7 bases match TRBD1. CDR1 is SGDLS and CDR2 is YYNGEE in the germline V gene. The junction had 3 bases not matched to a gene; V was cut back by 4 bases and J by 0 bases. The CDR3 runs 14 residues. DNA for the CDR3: TGTGCCAGCAGCTTGACAGGGTTGAACACTGAAGCTTTCTTT. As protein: CASSLTGLNTEAFF.

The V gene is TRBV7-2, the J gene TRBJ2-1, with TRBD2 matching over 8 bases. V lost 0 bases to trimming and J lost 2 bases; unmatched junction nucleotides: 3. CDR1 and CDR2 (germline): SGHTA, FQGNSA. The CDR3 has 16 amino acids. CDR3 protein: CASSLAGRGAYNEQFF. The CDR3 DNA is TGTGCCAGCAGCTTAGCGGGGCGGGGGGCCTACAATGAGCAGTTCTTC. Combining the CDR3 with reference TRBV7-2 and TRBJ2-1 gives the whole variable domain GAGVSQSPSNKVTEKGKDVELRCDPISGHTALYWYRQSLGQGLEFLIYFQGNSAPDKSGLPSDRFSAERTGGSVSTLTIQRTQQEDSAVYLCASSLAGRGAYNEQFFGPGTRLTVL.

The CDR3 DNA follows: TGCAGCGTTTACTCCAGGGCGATGAACACTGAAGCTTTCTTT. This sequence encodes CSVYSRAMNTEAFF. The rearrangement joins TRBV29-1 to TRBJ1-1; D possibly corresponds to TRBD1 (5 bases). Trimming left V 5 bases short and J 0 bases short, with 13 bases between. The CDR3 loop spans 14 amino acids. Germline CDR1 SQVTM, CDR2 ANQGSEA.

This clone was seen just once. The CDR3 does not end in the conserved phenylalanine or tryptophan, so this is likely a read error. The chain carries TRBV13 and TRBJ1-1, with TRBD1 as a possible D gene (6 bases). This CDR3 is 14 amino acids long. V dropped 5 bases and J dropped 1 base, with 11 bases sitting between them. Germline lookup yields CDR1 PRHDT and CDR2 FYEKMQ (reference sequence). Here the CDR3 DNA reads TGTGCCAGCAGCCTAAAGGGACAGAACACTGAAGCTTTCTCT. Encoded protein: CASSLKGQNTEAFS.

The CDR3 DNA sequence: TGTGCCAGCAGCCTAGTCCTAGGGGGGGGGACCGCGGTTACGCAGTATTTT. This codes for CASSLVLGGGTAVTQYF. This chain uses TRBV5-6 with TRBJ2-3; D may be TRBD2 (7 bases). V was cut by 4 bases and J by 8 bases, with 26 bases left in between. Germline CDR1 and CDR2: SGHDT and YYEEEE. The CDR3 covers 17 residues. Full variable domain (outside the CDR3, taken from reference TRBV5-6 and TRBJ2-3): DAGVTQSPTHLIKTRGQQVTLRCSPKSGHDTVSWYQQALGQGPQFIFQYYEEEERQRGNFPDRFSGHQFPNYSSELNVNALLLGDSALYLCASSLVLGGGTAVTQYFGPGTRLTVL.

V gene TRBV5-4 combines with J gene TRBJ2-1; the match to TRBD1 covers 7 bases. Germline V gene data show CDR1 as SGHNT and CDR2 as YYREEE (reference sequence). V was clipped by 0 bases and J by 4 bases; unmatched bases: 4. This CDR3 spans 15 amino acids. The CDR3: CASSLDGGQYNEQFF. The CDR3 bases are TGTGCCAGCAGCTTGGATGGGGGACAGTACAATGAGCAGTTCTTC.

The CDR3 region is CASISGTVYNSPLHF. In nucleotides, the CDR3 is TGTGCCAGCATCTCCGGGACAGTCTATAATTCACCCCTCCACTTT. This chain links TRBV25-1 with TRBJ1-6; 7 bases match TRBD1. The V gene's germline CDR1 is MGHDK and CDR2 SYGVNS. The CDR3 runs 15 residues. Trimming removed 7 bases from V and 3 bases from J; junction bases left unmatched: 6.

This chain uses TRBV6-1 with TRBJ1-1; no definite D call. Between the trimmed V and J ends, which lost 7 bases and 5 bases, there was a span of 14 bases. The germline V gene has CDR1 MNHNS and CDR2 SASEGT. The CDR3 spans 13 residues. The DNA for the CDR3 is TGTGCCAGCACCCCTCTAGGCCTTACTGAAGCTTTCTTT. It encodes CASTPLGLTEAFF.

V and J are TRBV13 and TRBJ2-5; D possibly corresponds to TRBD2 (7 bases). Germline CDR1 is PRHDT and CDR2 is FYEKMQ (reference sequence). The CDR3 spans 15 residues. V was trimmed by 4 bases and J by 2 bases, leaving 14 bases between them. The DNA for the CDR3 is TGTGCCAGCAGCTGGCGGGGGCAGGGTCAAGAGACCCAGTACTTC. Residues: CASSWRGQGQETQYF. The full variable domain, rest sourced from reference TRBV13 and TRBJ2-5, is AAGVIQSPRHLIKEKRETATLKCYPIPRHDTVYWYQQGPGQDPQFLISFYEKMQSDKGSIPDRFSAQQFSDYHSELNMSSLELGDSALYFCASSWRGQGQETQYFGPGTRLLVL.

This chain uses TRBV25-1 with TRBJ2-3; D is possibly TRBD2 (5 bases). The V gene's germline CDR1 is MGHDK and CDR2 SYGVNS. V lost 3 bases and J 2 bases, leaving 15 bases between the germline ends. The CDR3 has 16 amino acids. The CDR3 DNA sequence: TGTGCCAGCAGTGAGGCGCGGGCTATGAACACAGATACGCAGTATTTT. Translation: CASSEARAMNTDTQYF.

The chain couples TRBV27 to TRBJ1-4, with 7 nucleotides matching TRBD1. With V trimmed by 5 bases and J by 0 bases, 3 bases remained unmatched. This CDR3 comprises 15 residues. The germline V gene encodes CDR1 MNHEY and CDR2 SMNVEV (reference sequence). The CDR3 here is CASSKTGATNEKLFF. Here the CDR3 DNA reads TGTGCCAGCAGTAAAACAGGGGCAACTAATGAAAAACTGTTTTTT.

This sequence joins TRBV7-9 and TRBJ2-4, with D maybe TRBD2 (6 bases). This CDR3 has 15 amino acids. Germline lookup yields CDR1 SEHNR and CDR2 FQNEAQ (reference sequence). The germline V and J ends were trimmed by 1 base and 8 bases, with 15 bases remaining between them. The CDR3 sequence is CASSLVGGARDIQYF. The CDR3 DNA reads TGTGCCAGCAGCTTAGTAGGAGGGGCCCGGGACATTCAGTACTTC.

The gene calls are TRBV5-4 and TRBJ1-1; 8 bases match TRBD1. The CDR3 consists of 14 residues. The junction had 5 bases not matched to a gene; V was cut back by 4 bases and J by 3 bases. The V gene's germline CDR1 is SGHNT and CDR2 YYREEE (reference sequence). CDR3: CASSDDRGYTEAFF. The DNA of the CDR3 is TGTGCCAGCAGCGACGACAGGGGCTACACTGAAGCTTTCTTT.

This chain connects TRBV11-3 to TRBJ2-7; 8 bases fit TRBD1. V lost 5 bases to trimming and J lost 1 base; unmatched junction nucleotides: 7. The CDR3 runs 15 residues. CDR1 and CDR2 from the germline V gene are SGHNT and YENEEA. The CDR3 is CASSLGQARSYEQYF. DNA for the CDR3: TGTGCCAGCAGCCTGGGACAGGCGAGGTCCTACGAGCAGTACTTC.

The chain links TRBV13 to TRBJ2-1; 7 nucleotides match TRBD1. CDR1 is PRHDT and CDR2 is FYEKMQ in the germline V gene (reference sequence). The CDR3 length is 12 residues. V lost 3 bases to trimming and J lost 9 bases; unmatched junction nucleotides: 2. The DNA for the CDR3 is TGTGCCAGCAGCTTCACAGGGGTTGAGCAGTTCTTC. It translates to CASSFTGVEQFF.